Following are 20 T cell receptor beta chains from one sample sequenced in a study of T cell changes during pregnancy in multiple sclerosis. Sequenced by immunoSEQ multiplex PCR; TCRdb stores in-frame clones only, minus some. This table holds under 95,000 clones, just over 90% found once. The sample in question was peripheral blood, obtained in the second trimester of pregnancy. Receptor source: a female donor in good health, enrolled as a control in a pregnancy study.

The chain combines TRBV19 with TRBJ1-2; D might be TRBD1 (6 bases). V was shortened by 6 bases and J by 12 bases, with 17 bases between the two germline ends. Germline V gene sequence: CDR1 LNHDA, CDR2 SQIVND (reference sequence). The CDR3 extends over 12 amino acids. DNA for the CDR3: TGTGCCAGTAGCCTAACAGGGCGAGGACACACCTTC. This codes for CASSLTGRGHTF.

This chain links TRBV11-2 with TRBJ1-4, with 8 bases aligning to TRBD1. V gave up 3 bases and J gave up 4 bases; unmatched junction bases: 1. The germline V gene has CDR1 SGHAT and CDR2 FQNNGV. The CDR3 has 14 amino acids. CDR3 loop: CASSLDRVNEKLFF. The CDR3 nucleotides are TGTGCCAGCAGCTTGGACAGGGTTAATGAAAAACTGTTTTTT.

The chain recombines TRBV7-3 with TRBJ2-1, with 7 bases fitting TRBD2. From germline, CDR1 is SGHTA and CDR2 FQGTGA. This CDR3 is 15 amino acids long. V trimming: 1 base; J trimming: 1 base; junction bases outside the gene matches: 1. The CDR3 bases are TGTGCCAGCAGCTTAATCGGGGGGTCCTACAATGAGCAGTTCTTC. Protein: CASSLIGGSYNEQFF. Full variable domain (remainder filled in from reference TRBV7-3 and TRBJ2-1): GAGVSQTPSNKVTEKGKYVELRCDPISGHTALYWYRQSLGQGPEFLIYFQGTGAADDSGLPNDRFFAVRPEGSVSTLKIQRTERGDSAVYLCASSLIGGSYNEQFFGPGTRLTVL.

This CDR3 reads CASSERSRDRFGNTIYF. DNA for the CDR3: TGTGCCAGCAGTGAGAGATCCCGGGACAGGTTTGGAAACACCATATATTTT. The chain recombines TRBV6-1 with TRBJ1-3; 8 bases agree with TRBD1. Unmatched junction bases numbered 10, after V lost 3 bases and J lost 3 bases. The germline gives CDR1 MNHNS, CDR2 SASEGT. The CDR3 spans 17 residues.

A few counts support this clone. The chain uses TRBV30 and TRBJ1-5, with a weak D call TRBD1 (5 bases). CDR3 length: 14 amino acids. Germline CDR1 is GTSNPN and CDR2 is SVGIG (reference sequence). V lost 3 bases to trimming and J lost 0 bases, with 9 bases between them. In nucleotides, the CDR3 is TGTGCCTGGAGCGCAGGGTATAGCAATCAGCCCCAGCATTTT. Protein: CAWSAGYSNQPQHF.

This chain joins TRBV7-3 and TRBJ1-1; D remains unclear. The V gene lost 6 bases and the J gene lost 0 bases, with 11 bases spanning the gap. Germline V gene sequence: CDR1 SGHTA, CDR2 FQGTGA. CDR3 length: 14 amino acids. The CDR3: CASRQTIMNTEAFF. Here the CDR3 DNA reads TGTGCCAGCAGGCAGACTATCATGAACACTGAAGCTTTCTTT.

CDR3 DNA sequence: TGCGCCAGCAGCTTGGTAAGGGGGAGGGGAGCCTACGAGCAGTACTTC. This codes for CASSLVRGRGAYEQYF. V gene TRBV5-1 combines with J gene TRBJ2-7; TRBD2 is a possible D gene (7 bases). Trimming left V 0 bases short and J 2 bases short, with 15 bases between. The germline gives CDR1 SGHRS, CDR2 YFSETQ. This CDR3 is 16 amino acids long.

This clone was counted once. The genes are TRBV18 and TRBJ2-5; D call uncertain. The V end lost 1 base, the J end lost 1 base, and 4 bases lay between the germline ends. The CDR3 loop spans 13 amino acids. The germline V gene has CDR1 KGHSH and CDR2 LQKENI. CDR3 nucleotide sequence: TGTGCCAGCTCACCACAGAGCCAAGAGACCCAGTACTTC. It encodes CASSPQSQETQYF.

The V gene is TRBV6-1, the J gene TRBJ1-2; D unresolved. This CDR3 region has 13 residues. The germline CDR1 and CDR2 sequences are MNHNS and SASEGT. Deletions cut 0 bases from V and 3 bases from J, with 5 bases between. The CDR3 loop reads CASSEATHYGYTF. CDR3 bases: TGTGCCAGCAGTGAAGCCACACACTATGGCTACACCTTC.

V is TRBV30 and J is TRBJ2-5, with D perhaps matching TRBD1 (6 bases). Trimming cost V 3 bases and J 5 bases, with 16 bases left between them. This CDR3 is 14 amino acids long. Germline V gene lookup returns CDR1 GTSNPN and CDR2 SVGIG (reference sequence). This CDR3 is CAWRSGHPAETQYF. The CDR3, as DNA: TGTGCCTGGAGGTCGGGACACCCAGCGGAGACCCAGTACTTC.

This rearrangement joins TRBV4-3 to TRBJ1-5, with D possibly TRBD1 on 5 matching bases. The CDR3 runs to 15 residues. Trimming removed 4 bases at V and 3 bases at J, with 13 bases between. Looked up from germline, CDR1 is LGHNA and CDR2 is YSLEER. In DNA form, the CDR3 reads TGCGCCAGCAGCCCGGGGGACCGCTCCAATCAGCCCCAGCATTTT. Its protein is CASSPGDRSNQPQHF.

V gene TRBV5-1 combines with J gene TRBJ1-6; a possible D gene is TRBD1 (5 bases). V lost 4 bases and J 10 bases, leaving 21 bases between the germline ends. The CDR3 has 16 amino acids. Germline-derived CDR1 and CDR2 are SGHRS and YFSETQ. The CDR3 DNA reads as TGCGCCAGCAGCCCGGAAGGGGCTCGGGGGAGCTCACCCCTCCACTTT. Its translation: CASSPEGARGSSPLHF.

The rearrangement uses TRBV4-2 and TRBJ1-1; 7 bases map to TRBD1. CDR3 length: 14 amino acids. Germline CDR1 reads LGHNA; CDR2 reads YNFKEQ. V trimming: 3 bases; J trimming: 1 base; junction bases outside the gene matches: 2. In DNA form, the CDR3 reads TGTGCCAGCAGCCAGGGGACAGCGAACACTGAAGCTTTCTTT. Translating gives CASSQGTANTEAFF.

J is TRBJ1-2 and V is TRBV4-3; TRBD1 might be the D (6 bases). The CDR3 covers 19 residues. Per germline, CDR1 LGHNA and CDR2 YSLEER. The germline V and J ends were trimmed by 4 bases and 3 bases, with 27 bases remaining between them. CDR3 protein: CASSRQPQGPEGRHYGYTF. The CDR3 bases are TGCGCCAGCAGCCGGCAGCCGCAGGGGCCAGAGGGTAGGCACTATGGCTACACCTTC.

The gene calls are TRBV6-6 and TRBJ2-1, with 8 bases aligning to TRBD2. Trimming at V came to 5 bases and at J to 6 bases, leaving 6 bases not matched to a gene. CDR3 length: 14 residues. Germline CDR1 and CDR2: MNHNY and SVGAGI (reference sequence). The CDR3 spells CASSGGSGVNEQFF. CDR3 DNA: TGTGCCAGCAGTGGGGGTAGCGGGGTCAATGAGCAGTTCTTC.

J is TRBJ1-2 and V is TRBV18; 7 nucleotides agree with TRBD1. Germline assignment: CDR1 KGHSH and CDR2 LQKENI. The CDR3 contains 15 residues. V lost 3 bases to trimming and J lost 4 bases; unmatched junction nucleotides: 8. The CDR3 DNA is TGTGCCAGCTCACCTCCGGGACAGATCCTCTATGGCTACACCTTC. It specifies CASSPPGQILYGYTF.

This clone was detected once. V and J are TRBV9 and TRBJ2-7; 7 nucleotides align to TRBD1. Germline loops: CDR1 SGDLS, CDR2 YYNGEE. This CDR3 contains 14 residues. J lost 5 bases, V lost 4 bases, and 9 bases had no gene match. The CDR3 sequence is CASSTRAGGDEQYF. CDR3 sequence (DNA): TGTGCCAGCAGCACAAGAGCAGGGGGAGACGAGCAGTACTTC.

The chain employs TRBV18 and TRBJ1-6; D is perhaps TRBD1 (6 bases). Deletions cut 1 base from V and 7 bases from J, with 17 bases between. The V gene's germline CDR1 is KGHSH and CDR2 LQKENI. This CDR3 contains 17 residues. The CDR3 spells CASSPLPDSQANSPLHF. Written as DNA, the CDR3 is TGTGCCAGCTCACCACTCCCGGACAGCCAGGCCAATTCACCCCTCCACTTT.

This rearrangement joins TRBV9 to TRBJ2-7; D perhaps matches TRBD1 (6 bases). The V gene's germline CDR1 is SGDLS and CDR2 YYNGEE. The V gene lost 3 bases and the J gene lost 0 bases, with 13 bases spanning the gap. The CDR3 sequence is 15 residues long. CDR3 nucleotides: TGTGCCAGCAGCGGGGGGCCTACCTCCTCCTACGAGCAGTACTTC. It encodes CASSGGPTSSYEQYF.

The CDR3 sequence is CASSPGGSTDTQYF. The CDR3 DNA sequence: TGTGCCAGCTCACCAGGGGGGAGCACAGATACGCAGTATTTT. V is TRBV18 and J is TRBJ2-3, with D perhaps TRBD2 (6 bases). Trimming took 2 bases from V and 0 from J, leaving 6 bases between them. Germline values: CDR1 KGHSH, CDR2 LQKENI. This CDR3 contains 14 residues. Filled out from reference TRBV18 and TRBJ2-3, the complete variable domain reads NAGVMQNPRHLVRRRGQEARLRCSPMKGHSHVYWYRQLPEEGLKFMVYLQKENIIDESGMPKERFSAEFPKEGPSILRIQQVVRGDSAAYFCASSPGGSTDTQYFGPGTRLTVL.